Below are 32 T cell receptor beta chains sequenced from a single sample in a study of blood T cell repertoires in COVID-19. Repertoires were generated with immunoSEQ multiplex PCR, while TCRdb's copy carries only in-frame clones and drops some. This sample carries more than 350,000 clones, 75% to 90% of them seen once, and the ten largest clones take over 0.95%. Input material: PBMCs or T cells enriched from blood (not recorded which). These receptors all come from a man younger than 35 who had recovered from COVID-19.

The V and J genes are TRBV6-4 and TRBJ1-2; maybe TRBD1 (6 bases). V was clipped by 0 bases and J by 3 bases, with 8 bases between them. The CDR3 has 14 amino acids. In germline, CDR1 is MRHNA, CDR2 SNTAGT. This CDR3 reads CASSDSSGDYGYTF. The CDR3 DNA follows: TGTGCCAGCAGTGACTCGTCAGGGGACTATGGCTACACCTTC.

This sequence joins TRBV6-6 and TRBJ2-7; maybe TRBD1 (6 bases). This CDR3 region has 14 residues. V was pared by 6 bases and J by 7 bases, with 19 bases between. Germline assignment: CDR1 MNHNY and CDR2 SVGAGI (reference sequence). The chain's CDR3 is CASSPQALGGEQYF. CDR3 bases: TGTGCCAGCAGCCCCCAGGCCCTAGGGGGAGAGCAGTACTTC.

The chain employs TRBV29-1 and TRBJ1-1; tentatively, D is TRBD1 (5 bases). The CDR3 spans 11 residues. CDR1 is SQVTM, CDR2 ANQGSEA, per germline. In DNA, the CDR3 is TGCGTTCCGGGGGAGCAGGGACTAGCTTTCTTT. As protein: CVPGEQGLAFF.

This rearrangement joins TRBV10-3 to TRBJ1-3, with TRBD1 matching over 9 bases. The V and J ends lost 3 bases and 4 bases, in that order; junction bases with no gene match: 13. This CDR3 is 18 amino acids long. Germline V gene sequence: CDR1 ENHRY, CDR2 SYGVKD. CDR3 loop: CAISDLDRGFFIGNTIYF. The CDR3 DNA is TGTGCCATCAGTGATCTGGACAGGGGTTTTTTTATCGGAAACACCATATATTTT.

The chain links TRBV20-1 to TRBJ1-4; 7 nucleotides agree with TRBD1. The CDR3 runs 16 residues. CDR1 is DFQATT and CDR2 is SNEGSKA in the germline V gene (reference sequence). J was trimmed by 3 bases and V by 3 bases; bases with no gene match: 10. CDR3 region: CSASSYRGTANEKLFF. The CDR3 bases are TGCAGTGCTAGTTCCTACAGGGGAACAGCTAATGAAAAACTGTTTTTT.

In its sample, this clone was seen once. The chain employs TRBV28 and TRBJ1-3; D is unresolved. CDR3 length: 15 residues. V was cut by 6 bases and J by 0 bases, with 12 bases left in between. Germline V gene sequence: CDR1 MDHEN, CDR2 SYDVKM. The CDR3 nucleotides read TGTGCCAGCAGCCGTACACGTTTCTCTGGAAACACCATATATTTT. It translates to CASSRTRFSGNTIYF.

V and J are TRBV9 and TRBJ2-3; 7 positions match TRBD2. CDR1 SGDLS and CDR2 YYNGEE come from the germline V gene. This CDR3 is built from 15 residues. V lost 5 bases to trimming and J lost 2 bases; unmatched junction nucleotides: 8. The CDR3 sequence is CASRGGEPYTDTQYF. The DNA of the CDR3 is TGTGCCAGCAGGGGGGGGGAACCTTACACAGATACGCAGTATTTT. Based on the CDR3 plus reference TRBV9 and TRBJ2-3, the full variable domain is DSGVTQTPKHLITATGQRVTLRCSPRSGDLSVYWYQQSLDQGLQFLIQYYNGEERAKGNILERFSAQQFPDLHSELNLSSLELGDSALYFCASRGGEPYTDTQYFGPGTRLTVL.

The CDR3 DNA reads as TGTGCCACCAGTGAAAGAGGAGATACGCAGTATTTT. Translated: CATSERGDTQYF. The chain has TRBV24-1 and TRBJ2-3; D is undetermined. CDR1 KGHDR and CDR2 SFDVKD come from the germline V gene. The CDR3 totals 12 residues. The V end was cut by 4 bases, the J end by 5 bases, with 6 bases between.

The rearrangement joins TRBV5-1 to TRBJ2-5; 10 bases agree with TRBD1. Germline CDR1 SGHRS, CDR2 YFSETQ. The CDR3 is 14 amino acids. Trimming removed 4 bases from V and 4 bases from J; junction bases left unmatched: 4. The CDR3 DNA sequence: TGCGCCAGCAGCCAGACAGGGGGCGCAGAGACCCAGTACTTC. It yields the protein CASSQTGGAETQYF.

The chain recombines TRBV4-1 with TRBJ2-7; the match to TRBD2 covers 7 bases. The CDR3 is 16 amino acids. V lost 0 bases, J lost 0 bases, and 5 bases stayed unmatched. Germline CDR1 MGHRA, CDR2 YSYEKL. CDR3 sequence: CASSQDSSGYSYEQYF. As DNA, the CDR3 is TGCGCCAGCAGCCAAGATTCTAGCGGCTACTCCTACGAGCAGTACTTC.

This clone turned up a few times. This sequence joins TRBV10-3 and TRBJ2-1, with 7 bases matching TRBD1. The CDR3 contains 14 residues. V was pared by 10 bases and J by 5 bases, with 11 bases of the junction left unmatched. The germline V gene has CDR1 ENHRY and CDR2 SYGVKD. CDR3 DNA: TGTGCCAGTACCGGGACAGAGGGTAACAATGAGCAGTTCTTC. Its translation is CASTGTEGNNEQFF.

There are a few counts of this clone. The chain has TRBV11-3 and TRBJ2-1; 11 bases fit TRBD2. CDR3 size: 17 residues. J lost 7 bases, V lost 0 bases, and 8 bases had no gene match. CDR1 SGHNT and CDR2 YENEEA come from the germline V gene. Here the CDR3 reads CASSLDLISGGANEQFF. For the CDR3, the DNA is TGTGCCAGCAGCTTAGATCTCATTAGCGGGGGGGCGAATGAGCAGTTCTTC.

The CDR3 DNA sequence: TGTGCCAGCAGCGTAGACCAAGGGGGCACCAAAAACATTCAGTACTTC. As protein: CASSVDQGGTKNIQYF. The chain joins TRBV9 to TRBJ2-4; 7 bases line up with TRBD1. Germline values: CDR1 SGDLS, CDR2 YYNGEE. V dropped 0 bases and J dropped 2; count of bases not matched to a gene: 5. CDR3 size: 16 residues.

CDR3 nucleotides: TGTGCCAGTGAGGCCGGGACAGGCTCCTACGAGCAGTACTTC. This sequence encodes CASEAGTGSYEQYF. The J gene is TRBJ2-7, the V gene TRBV3-1 (or the pseudogene TRBV3-2); 8 bases match TRBD1. Germline CDR1 is LGHDT and CDR2 is YNNKEL (reference sequence). The V and J ends lost 9 bases and 0 bases, in that order; junction bases with no gene match: 7. The CDR3 length is 14 residues.

The chain joins TRBV4-3 to TRBJ2-7; 13 bases are a match to TRBD2. Germline CDR1 reads LGHNA; CDR2 reads YSLEER. This CDR3 has 16 residues. V shed 3 bases and J 4 bases; nucleotides not matched to a gene: 6. In DNA form, the CDR3 reads TGCGCCAGCAGCCAGACCGGGACTAGCGGGAAGTACGAGCAGTACTTC. It yields the protein CASSQTGTSGKYEQYF.

V is TRBV11-2 and J is TRBJ2-2; D perhaps matches TRBD1 (5 bases). Between the trimmed V and J ends, which lost 5 bases and 3 bases, there was a span of 19 bases. The germline V gene has CDR1 SGHAT and CDR2 FQNNGV. This CDR3 spans 17 amino acids. The CDR3 DNA reads as TGTGCCAGCAGCCAGGGTGCAGCGTGGGCTTACACCGGGGAGCTGTTTTTT. Protein: CASSQGAAWAYTGELFF. Full variable domain (outside the CDR3, taken from reference TRBV11-2 and TRBJ2-2): EAGVAQSPRYKIIEKRQSVAFWCNPISGHATLYWYQQILGQGPKLLIQFQNNGVVDDSQLPKDRFSAERLKGVDSTLKIQPAKLEDSAVYLCASSQGAAWAYTGELFFGEGSRLTVL.

V is TRBV7-8 and J is TRBJ2-2; the match to TRBD2 covers 9 bases. Trimming removed 5 bases from V and 5 bases from J; junction bases left unmatched: 12. CDR3 length: 17 amino acids. Germline assignment: CDR1 SGHVS and CDR2 FQNEAQ. CDR3 nucleotide sequence: TGTGCCAGCAGCCCACCTTGGCTAGCGGGGAGGACCGGGGAGCTGTTTTTT. Protein sequence: CASSPPWLAGRTGELFF.

The rearrangement joins TRBV5-4 to TRBJ2-1; the D gene is possibly TRBD1 (6 bases). The germline CDR1 and CDR2 sequences are SGHNT and YYREEE (reference sequence). The V and J ends lost 1 base and 10 bases respectively, with 9 bases between them. This CDR3 spans 12 amino acids. In DNA, the CDR3 is TGTGCCAGCAGCTTGTTCGGGACAGAGCAGTTCTTC. Protein: CASSLFGTEQFF.

The gene calls are TRBV27 and TRBJ1-2; no reliable D call. Trimming cost V 7 bases and J 0 bases, with 6 bases left between them. This CDR3 has 12 residues. The germline gives CDR1 MNHEY, CDR2 SMNVEV (reference sequence). The CDR3 DNA reads TGTGCCAGCATGGGAGCTAACTATGGCTACACCTTC. It yields the protein CASMGANYGYTF.

The chain has TRBV3-1 (or the pseudogene TRBV3-2) and TRBJ1-3; a possible D gene is TRBD1 (6 bases). This CDR3 region has 16 residues. V lost 1 base to trimming and J lost 2 bases, with 12 bases between them. In germline, CDR1 is LGHDT, CDR2 YNNKEL (reference sequence). DNA of the CDR3: TGTGCCAGCAGCCAAGTGCAGGGGAACACTGGAAACACCATATATTTT. It codes for CASSQVQGNTGNTIYF.

This clone was found once. J is TRBJ2-1 and V is TRBV7-9; D is unresolved. The CDR3 sequence is 16 residues long. The germline gives CDR1 SEHNR, CDR2 FQNEAQ (reference sequence). The V and J ends lost 2 bases and 4 bases respectively, with 15 bases between them. The CDR3 coding sequence is TGTGCCAGCAGCTTACGAGTAGAGACACTTTACAATGAGCAGTTCTTC. It is translated as CASSLRVETLYNEQFF. The whole variable domain, remainder taken from reference TRBV7-9 and TRBJ2-1, is DTGVSQNPRHKITKRGQNVTFRCDPISEHNRLYWYRQTLGQGPEFLTYFQNEAQLEKSRLLSDRFSAERPKGSFSTLEIQRTEQGDSAMYLCASSLRVETLYNEQFFGPGTRLTVL.

The chain is built from TRBV3-1 (or the pseudogene TRBV3-2) and TRBJ1-1; no clear D. Trimming took 0 bases from V and 1 from J, leaving 6 bases between them. CDR3 length: 14 amino acids. Germline loops: CDR1 LGHDT, CDR2 YNNKEL (reference sequence). The CDR3 bases are TGTGCCAGCAGCCAAGAACAGAAGAACACTGAAGCTTTCTTT. Translation gives CASSQEQKNTEAFF.

The chain links TRBV5-6 to TRBJ1-3; perhaps TRBD1 as D (5 bases). Germline values: CDR1 SGHDT, CDR2 YYEEEE. This CDR3 has 19 amino acids. V was shortened by 0 bases and J by 0 bases, with 19 bases between the two germline ends. In DNA, the CDR3 is TGTGCCAGCAGCTTGGCCAGAGCGCGGCAGGGCATCTCTGGAAACACCATATATTTT. Its translation: CASSLARARQGISGNTIYF.

The chain is built from TRBV18 and TRBJ1-6; 8 bases are a match to TRBD1. Per germline, CDR1 KGHSH and CDR2 LQKENI. The CDR3 length is 15 residues. V dropped 3 bases and J dropped 7; count of bases not matched to a gene: 5. This CDR3 is CASSPVTGENSPLHF. DNA of the CDR3: TGTGCCAGCTCACCTGTGACAGGGGAAAATTCACCCCTCCACTTT.

This chain joins TRBV19 and TRBJ2-5, with 8 bases aligning to TRBD2. The V and J ends lost 9 bases and 0 bases, in that order; junction bases with no gene match: 3. The CDR3 consists of 13 residues. Germline-derived CDR1 and CDR2 are LNHDA and SQIVND (reference sequence). The CDR3 sequence is CASTSGDQETQYF. CDR3 in DNA: TGTGCCAGCACTAGCGGTGACCAAGAGACCCAGTACTTC.

The V and J genes are TRBV5-4 and TRBJ2-3, with TRBD2 identical over 9 bases. The CDR3 runs 16 residues. Losses at the gene ends were 1 base for V and 4 bases for J; bases not matched to a gene: 7. Germline V gives CDR1 SGHNT, CDR2 YYREEE (reference sequence). This CDR3 is CASSLRAGGGPDTQYF. The CDR3 DNA sequence: TGTGCCAGCAGCTTGCGTGCGGGAGGGGGACCAGATACGCAGTATTTT.

V is TRBV6-5 and J is TRBJ2-1; D is possibly TRBD2 (6 bases). The CDR3 sequence is 14 residues long. Germline CDR1 reads MNHEY; CDR2 reads SVGAGI. V was trimmed by 8 bases and J by 0 bases, leaving 11 bases between them. DNA for the CDR3: TGTGCCAGCCGCGACGGGAGCTCCTACAATGAGCAGTTCTTC. Translating gives CASRDGSSYNEQFF.

The chain uses TRBV28 and TRBJ2-6; 14 bases are shared with TRBD2. The junction had 20 bases not matched to a gene; V was cut back by 6 bases and J by 4 bases. This CDR3 is built from 22 residues. Germline V gene data show CDR1 as MDHEN and CDR2 as SYDVKM. The CDR3 DNA follows: TGTGCCAGCAGACGCCGGGGGACTAGCGGGAGCAGGACGTGTTGCGGGGCCAACGTCCTGACTTTC. Its translation: CASRRRGTSGSRTCCGANVLTF.

The chain combines TRBV10-3 with TRBJ2-3; 10 bases line up with TRBD1. The V gene's germline CDR1 is ENHRY and CDR2 SYGVKD. V was pared by 3 bases and J by 6 bases, with 6 bases of the junction left unmatched. This CDR3 spans 15 amino acids. DNA of the CDR3: TGTGCCATCAGTGAAGAGGGGGGACAGGGGGATACGCAGTATTTT. Protein: CAISEEGGQGDTQYF.

This clone was counted a single time. The chain couples TRBV12-3 or TRBV12-4 to TRBJ1-3; the D is unclear. V was trimmed by 8 bases and J by 0 bases, leaving 8 bases between them. The CDR3 spans 13 residues. In DNA, the CDR3 is TGTGCCAGCGGAAGGAGCTCTGGAAACACCATATATTTT. It encodes CASGRSSGNTIYF.

The chain combines TRBV12-3 or TRBV12-4 with TRBJ1-5, with 7 bases fitting TRBD1. This CDR3 is built from 13 residues. V gave up 8 bases and J gave up 3 bases; unmatched junction bases: 4. The CDR3 nucleotides are TGTGCCAGCGTGGGACAGCTCAATCAGCCCCAGCATTTT. The encoded protein is CASVGQLNQPQHF.

V is TRBV12-3 or TRBV12-4 and J is TRBJ2-2; 12 nucleotides line up with TRBD1. The CDR3 length is 13 residues. Trimming removed 6 bases from V and 13 bases from J; junction bases left unmatched: 6. The CDR3 bases are TGTGCCAGCAGAAGCGGGACAGGGGGCGGGCTGTTTTTT. Protein sequence: CASRSGTGGGLFF.